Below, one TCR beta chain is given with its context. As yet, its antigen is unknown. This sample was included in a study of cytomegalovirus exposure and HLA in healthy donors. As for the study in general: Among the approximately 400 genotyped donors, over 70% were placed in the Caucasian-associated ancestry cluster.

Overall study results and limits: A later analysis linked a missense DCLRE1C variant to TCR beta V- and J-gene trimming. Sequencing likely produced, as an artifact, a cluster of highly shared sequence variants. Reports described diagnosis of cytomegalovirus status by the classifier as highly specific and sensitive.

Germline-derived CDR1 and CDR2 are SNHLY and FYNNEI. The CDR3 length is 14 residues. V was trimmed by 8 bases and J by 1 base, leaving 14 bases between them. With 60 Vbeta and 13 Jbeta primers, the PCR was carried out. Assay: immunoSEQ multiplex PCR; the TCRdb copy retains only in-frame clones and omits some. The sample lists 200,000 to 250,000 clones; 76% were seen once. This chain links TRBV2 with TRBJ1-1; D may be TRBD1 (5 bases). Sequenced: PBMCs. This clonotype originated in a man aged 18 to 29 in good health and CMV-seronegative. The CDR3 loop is CASGGRAGNTEAFF. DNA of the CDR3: TGTGCCAGCGGGGGGAGGGCTGGGAACACTGAAGCTTTCTTT.